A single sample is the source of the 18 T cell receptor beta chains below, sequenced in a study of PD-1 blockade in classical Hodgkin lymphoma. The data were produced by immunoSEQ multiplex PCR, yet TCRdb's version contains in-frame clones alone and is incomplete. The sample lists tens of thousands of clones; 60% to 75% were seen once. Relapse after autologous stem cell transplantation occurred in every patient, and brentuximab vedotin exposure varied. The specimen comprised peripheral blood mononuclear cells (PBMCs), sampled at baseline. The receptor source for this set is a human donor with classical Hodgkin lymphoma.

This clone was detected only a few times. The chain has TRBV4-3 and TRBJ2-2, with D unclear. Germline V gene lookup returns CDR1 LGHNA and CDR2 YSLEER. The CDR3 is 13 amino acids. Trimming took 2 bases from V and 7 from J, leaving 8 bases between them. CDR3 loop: CASSQLGNGELFF. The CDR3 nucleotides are TGCGCCAGCAGCCAATTGGGAAACGGGGAGCTGTTTTTT.

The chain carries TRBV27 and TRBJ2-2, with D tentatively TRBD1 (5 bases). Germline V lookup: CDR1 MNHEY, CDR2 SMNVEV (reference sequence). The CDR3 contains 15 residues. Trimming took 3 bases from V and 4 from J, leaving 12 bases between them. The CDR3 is CASSLYRMGTGELFF. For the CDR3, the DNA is TGTGCCAGCAGTTTGTACAGGATGGGCACCGGGGAGCTGTTTTTT.

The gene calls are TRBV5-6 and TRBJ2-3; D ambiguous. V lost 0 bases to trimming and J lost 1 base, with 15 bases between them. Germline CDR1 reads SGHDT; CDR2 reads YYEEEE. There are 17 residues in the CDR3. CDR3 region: CASSLDLEGSGTDTQYF. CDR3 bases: TGTGCCAGCAGCTTGGACCTTGAAGGATCGGGCACAGATACGCAGTATTTT.

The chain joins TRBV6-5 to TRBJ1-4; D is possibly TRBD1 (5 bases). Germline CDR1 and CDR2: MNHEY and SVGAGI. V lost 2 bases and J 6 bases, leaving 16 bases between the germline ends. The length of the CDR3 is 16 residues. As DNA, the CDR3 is TGTGCCAGCAGTTACCTTACAGGAGGTGGGGATGAAAAACTGTTTTTT. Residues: CASSYLTGGGDEKLFF.

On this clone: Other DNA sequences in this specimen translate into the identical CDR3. Here the CDR3 DNA reads TGTGCCAGCAGCGCCTCGGGGGGGAACACTGAAGCTTTCTTT. Amino acids: CASSASGGNTEAFF. The chain is built from TRBV9 and TRBJ1-1; perhaps TRBD1 as D (5 bases). CDR1 is SGDLS, CDR2 YYNGEE, per germline. V was clipped by 3 bases and J by 1 base, with 10 bases between them. This CDR3 is 14 amino acids long.

CDR3 in DNA: TGTGCCAGCAGTCCGACTCGGGCCGAAGCTTTCTTT. Encoded protein: CASSPTRAEAFF. This chain joins TRBV6-5 and TRBJ1-1, with D unclear. V was clipped by 5 bases and J by 8 bases, with 12 bases between them. This CDR3 is 12 amino acids long. Germline CDR1 is MNHEY and CDR2 is SVGAGI.

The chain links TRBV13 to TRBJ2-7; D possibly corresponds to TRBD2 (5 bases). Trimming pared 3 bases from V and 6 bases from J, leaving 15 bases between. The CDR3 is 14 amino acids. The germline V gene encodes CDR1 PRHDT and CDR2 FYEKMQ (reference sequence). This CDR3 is CASSFQSGILEQYF. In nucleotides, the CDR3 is TGTGCCAGCAGCTTCCAATCCGGGATACTCGAGCAGTACTTC.

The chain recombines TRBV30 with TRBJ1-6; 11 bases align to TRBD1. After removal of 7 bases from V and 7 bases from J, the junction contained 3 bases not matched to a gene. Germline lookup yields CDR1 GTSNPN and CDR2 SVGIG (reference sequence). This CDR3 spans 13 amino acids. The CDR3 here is CASGQGGNSPLHF. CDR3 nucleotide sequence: TGTGCCTCGGGACAGGGGGGGAATTCACCCCTCCACTTT.

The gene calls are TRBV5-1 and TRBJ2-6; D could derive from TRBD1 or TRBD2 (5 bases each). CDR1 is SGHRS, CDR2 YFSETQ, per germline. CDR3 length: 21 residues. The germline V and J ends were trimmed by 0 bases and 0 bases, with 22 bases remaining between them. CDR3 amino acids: CASSLGRPVGMGPSGANVLTF. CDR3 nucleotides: TGCGCCAGCAGCTTGGGTCGGCCTGTTGGAATGGGACCCTCTGGGGCCAACGTCCTGACTTTC.

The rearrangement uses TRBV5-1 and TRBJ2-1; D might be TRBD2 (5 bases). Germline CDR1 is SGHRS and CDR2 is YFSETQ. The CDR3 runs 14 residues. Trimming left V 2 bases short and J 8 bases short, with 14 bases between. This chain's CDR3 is CASSLWESVDEQFF. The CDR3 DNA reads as TGCGCCAGCAGCTTATGGGAGTCTGTCGATGAGCAGTTCTTC.

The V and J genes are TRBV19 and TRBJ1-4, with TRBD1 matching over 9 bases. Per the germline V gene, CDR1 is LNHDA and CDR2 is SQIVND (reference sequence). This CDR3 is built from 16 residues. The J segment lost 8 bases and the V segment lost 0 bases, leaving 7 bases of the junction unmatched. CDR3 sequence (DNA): TGTGCCAGTAGTATAGATCAGACAGGGGGAGAAGAAAAACTGTTTTTT. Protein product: CASSIDQTGGEEKLFF. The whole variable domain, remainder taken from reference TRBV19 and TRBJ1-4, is DGGITQSPKYLFRKEGQNVTLSCEQNLNHDAMYWYRQDPGQGLRLIYYSQIVNDFQKGDIAEGYSVSREKKESFPLTVTSAQKNPTAFYLCASSIDQTGGEEKLFFGSGTQLSVL.

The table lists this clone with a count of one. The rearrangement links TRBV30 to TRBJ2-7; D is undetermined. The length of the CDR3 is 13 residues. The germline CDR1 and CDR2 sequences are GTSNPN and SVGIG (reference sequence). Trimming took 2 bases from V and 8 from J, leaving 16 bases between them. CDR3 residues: CAWSRIAKDKQYF. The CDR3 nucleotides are TGTGCCTGGAGTCGGATAGCTAAAGATAAGCAGTACTTC. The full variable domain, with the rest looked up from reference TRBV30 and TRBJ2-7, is SQTIHQWPATLVQPVGSPLSLECTVEGTSNPNLYWYRQAAGRGLQLLFYSVGIGQISSEVPQNLSASRPQDRQFILSSKKLLLSDSGFYLCAWSRIAKDKQYFGPGTRLTVT.

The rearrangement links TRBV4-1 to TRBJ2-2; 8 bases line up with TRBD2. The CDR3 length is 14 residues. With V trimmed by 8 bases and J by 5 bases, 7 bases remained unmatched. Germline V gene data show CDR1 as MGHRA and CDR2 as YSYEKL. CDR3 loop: CASSQAGVTGELFF. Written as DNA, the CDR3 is TGCGCCAGCTCTCAAGCGGGGGTTACCGGGGAGCTGTTTTTT.

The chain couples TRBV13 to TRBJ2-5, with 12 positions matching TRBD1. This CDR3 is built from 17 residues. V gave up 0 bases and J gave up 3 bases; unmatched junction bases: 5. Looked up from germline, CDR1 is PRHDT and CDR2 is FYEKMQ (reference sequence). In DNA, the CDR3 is TGTGCCAGCAGCTTAGGCGCCGGGACAGGGGGCGAAGAGACCCAGTACTTC. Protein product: CASSLGAGTGGEETQYF.

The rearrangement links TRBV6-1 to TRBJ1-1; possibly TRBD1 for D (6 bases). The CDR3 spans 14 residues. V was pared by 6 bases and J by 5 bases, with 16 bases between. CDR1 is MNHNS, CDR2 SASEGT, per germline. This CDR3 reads CASSPFRTATEAFF. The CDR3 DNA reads TGTGCCAGCAGCCCTTTCAGGACAGCTACTGAAGCTTTCTTT.

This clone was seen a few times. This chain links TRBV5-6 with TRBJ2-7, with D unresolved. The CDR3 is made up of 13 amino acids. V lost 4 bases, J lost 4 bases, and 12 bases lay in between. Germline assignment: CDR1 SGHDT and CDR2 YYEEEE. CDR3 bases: TGTGCCAGCAGCGAAGGACCGGAGTACGAGCAGTACTTC. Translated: CASSEGPEYEQYF.

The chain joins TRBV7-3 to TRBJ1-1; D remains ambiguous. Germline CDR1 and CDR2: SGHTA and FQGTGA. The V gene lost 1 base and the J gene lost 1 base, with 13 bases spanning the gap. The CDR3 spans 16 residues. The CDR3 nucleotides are TGTGCCAGCAGCTTAAAGGCGGGTGGAAGGAACACTGAAGCTTTCTTT. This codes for CASSLKAGGRNTEAFF.

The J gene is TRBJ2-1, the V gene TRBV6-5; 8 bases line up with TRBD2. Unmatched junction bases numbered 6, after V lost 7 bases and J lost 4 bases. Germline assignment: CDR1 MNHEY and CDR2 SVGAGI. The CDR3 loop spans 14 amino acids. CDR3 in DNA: TGTGCCAGCAAAGCGGGAGTCGGTTACAATGAGCAGTTCTTC. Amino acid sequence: CASKAGVGYNEQFF.